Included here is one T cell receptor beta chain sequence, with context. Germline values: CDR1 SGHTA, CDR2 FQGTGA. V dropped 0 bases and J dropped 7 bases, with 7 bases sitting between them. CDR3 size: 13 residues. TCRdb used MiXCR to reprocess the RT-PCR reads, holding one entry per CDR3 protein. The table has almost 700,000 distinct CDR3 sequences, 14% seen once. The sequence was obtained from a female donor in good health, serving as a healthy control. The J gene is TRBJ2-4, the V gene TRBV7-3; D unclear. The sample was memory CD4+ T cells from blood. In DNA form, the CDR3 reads TGTGCCAGCAGCTTAACGTCCGAGAACATTCAGTACTTC. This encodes CASSLTSENIQYF.